Listed here are 14 T cell receptor beta chains from one sample, sequenced in a study of PD-1 blockade in classical Hodgkin lymphoma. The repertoire was sequenced with immunoSEQ multiplex PCR; TCRdb's copy has only in-frame clones and lacks some. Found here are tens of thousands of clones, 90% of them singletons; the top ten hold approximately 3%. Specified time point: cycle 4 day 1 (C4D1), after 5 to 7 weeks of nivolumab. In every patient, relapse followed autologous stem cell transplantation, while exposure to brentuximab vedotin differed. The sample here was peripheral blood mononuclear cells (PBMCs), taken before the fourth cycle of nivolumab. The receptors originated from a human donor with classical Hodgkin lymphoma.

The rearrangement links TRBV5-6 to TRBJ2-2; D is ambiguous. This CDR3 comprises 12 residues. Germline CDR1 reads SGHDT; CDR2 reads YYEEEE. The ends were cut back, 2 bases at V and 6 bases at J, with 5 bases in the middle. The CDR3 sequence is CASSFVAGELFF. The CDR3, as DNA: TGTGCCAGCAGCTTCGTTGCCGGGGAGCTGTTTTTT.

The V gene is TRBV6-5, the J gene TRBJ1-2; D call uncertain. CDR1 and CDR2 from the germline V gene are MNHEY and SVGAGI. The ends were cut back, 7 bases at V and 4 bases at J, with 16 bases in the middle. The CDR3 loop spans 14 amino acids. CDR3 DNA: TGTGCCAGCACCGCAGGTCCAGCCTTCTATGGCTACACCTTC. Translation gives CASTAGPAFYGYTF.

The chain has TRBV27 and TRBJ1-6; D gene unclear. The germline V gene has CDR1 MNHEY and CDR2 SMNVEV (reference sequence). This CDR3 has 14 residues. Trimming took 3 bases from V and 5 from J, leaving 8 bases between them. Here the CDR3 reads CASSFTSHNSPLHF. CDR3 DNA sequence: TGTGCCAGCAGTTTTACGAGCCATAATTCACCCCTCCACTTT.

The chain combines TRBV5-1 with TRBJ2-7; TRBD1 aligns across 10 bases. Unmatched junction bases numbered 13, after V lost 6 bases and J lost 4 bases. CDR1 is SGHRS, CDR2 YFSETQ, per germline. This CDR3 spans 16 amino acids. Written as DNA, the CDR3 is TGCGCCAGCACCCAGTCAGGGACAGGGGCCCTATACGAGCAGTACTTC. This encodes CASTQSGTGALYEQYF.

V is TRBV5-5 and J is TRBJ1-4; no clear D gene. Deletions cut 5 bases from V and 3 bases from J, with 14 bases between. Germline CDR1 and CDR2: SGHKS and YYEKEE (reference sequence). The CDR3 has 15 amino acids. The CDR3 region has the DNA TGTGCCAGCAGGTTACGAACGGCACCTAATGAAAAACTGTTTTTT. Its translation is CASRLRTAPNEKLFF.

As concerns this clone: The same CDR3 is also encoded by other DNA sequences in this sample. This chain joins TRBV5-1 and TRBJ2-7, with D maybe TRBD2 (5 bases). V lost 0 bases, J lost 0 bases, and 7 bases lay in between. Germline CDR1 and CDR2: SGHRS and YFSETQ. The CDR3 sequence is 14 residues long. DNA of the CDR3: TGCGCCAGCAGCTTGGCCGGGGACTCCTACGAGCAGTACTTC. Translating it yields CASSLAGDSYEQYF.

The rearrangement uses TRBV5-5 and TRBJ2-7; TRBD1 or TRBD2 may be the D gene (5 bases each). Trimming removed 4 bases from V and 3 bases from J, with 14 bases in between. The CDR3 is made up of 14 amino acids. Germline V gene data show CDR1 as SGHKS and CDR2 as YYEKEE (reference sequence). The CDR3 sequence is CASSVGRNNYEQYF. The CDR3, as DNA: TGTGCCAGCAGCGTGGGACGGAATAACTACGAGCAGTACTTC.

V gene TRBV21-1 combines with J gene TRBJ2-5; the table assigns TRBD1, which was not confirmed against the DNA. TRBV21-1 is assigned pseudogene status. This CDR3 has 15 residues. The CDR3 DNA is TGTGCCAGCAGCAAACCCCGGGACATAGGTAAGACCCAGTACTTC. It yields the protein CASSKPRDIGKTQYF.

The genes are TRBV19 and TRBJ2-7; D is possibly TRBD2 (7 bases). Germline CDR1 and CDR2: LNHDA and SQIVND (reference sequence). The ends were cut back, 1 base at V and 3 bases at J, with 13 bases in the middle. The CDR3 consists of 15 residues. CDR3 sequence: CASSIGGGALYEQYF. For the CDR3, the DNA is TGTGCCAGTAGTATAGGAGGGGGGGCCCTCTACGAGCAGTACTTC.

The chain links TRBV7-9 to TRBJ1-5; tentative D call: TRBD1 (6 bases). In germline, CDR1 is SEHNR, CDR2 FQNEAQ (reference sequence). Trimming took 3 bases from V and 2 from J, leaving 20 bases between them. The CDR3 contains 18 residues. Here the CDR3 DNA reads TGTGCCAGCAGCTTTTCCCCTTGGGGACAACGGGGCAATCAGCCCCAGCATTTT. Encoded protein: CASSFSPWGQRGNQPQHF.

The gene calls are TRBV7-7 and TRBJ2-5; D may be TRBD1 or TRBD2 (6 bases each). V gave up 2 bases and J gave up 4 bases, with 17 bases separating them. Germline loops: CDR1 SSHAT, CDR2 FNYEAQ (reference sequence). The CDR3 has 16 residues. CDR3 loop: CASSLRGGKQGETQYF. CDR3 in DNA: TGTGCCAGCAGCTTAAGAGGGGGGAAACAGGGAGAGACCCAGTACTTC.

The J gene is TRBJ2-2, the V gene TRBV19; TRBD1 or TRBD2 may be the D gene (6 bases each). CDR1 is LNHDA, CDR2 SQIVND, per germline (reference sequence). The V end was cut by 4 bases, the J end by 6 bases, with 12 bases between. The CDR3 spans 14 residues. CDR3 bases: TGTGCCAGTAGTAGCGGAGGGGGGTCCGGGGAGCTGTTTTTT. This encodes CASSSGGGSGELFF.

V is TRBV11-2 and J is TRBJ2-5; 9 bases align to TRBD1. Germline V gives CDR1 SGHAT, CDR2 FQNNGV. J gave up 2 bases and V 6 bases, and 10 bases lay outside the gene matches. The CDR3 contains 16 residues. CDR3 residues: CASSSYRGPRQETQYF. The CDR3 DNA sequence: TGTGCCAGCAGTTCCTACAGGGGGCCCCGACAAGAGACCCAGTACTTC.

The chain has TRBV7-9 and TRBJ1-5, with 9 bases fitting TRBD1. The CDR3 length is 17 residues. V was clipped by 1 base and J by 0 bases; unmatched bases: 4. Germline CDR1 and CDR2: SEHNR and FQNEAQ (reference sequence). This CDR3 reads CASSLGDRVDSNQPQHF. The CDR3 coding sequence is TGTGCCAGCAGCTTAGGGGACAGGGTGGATAGCAATCAGCCCCAGCATTTT.